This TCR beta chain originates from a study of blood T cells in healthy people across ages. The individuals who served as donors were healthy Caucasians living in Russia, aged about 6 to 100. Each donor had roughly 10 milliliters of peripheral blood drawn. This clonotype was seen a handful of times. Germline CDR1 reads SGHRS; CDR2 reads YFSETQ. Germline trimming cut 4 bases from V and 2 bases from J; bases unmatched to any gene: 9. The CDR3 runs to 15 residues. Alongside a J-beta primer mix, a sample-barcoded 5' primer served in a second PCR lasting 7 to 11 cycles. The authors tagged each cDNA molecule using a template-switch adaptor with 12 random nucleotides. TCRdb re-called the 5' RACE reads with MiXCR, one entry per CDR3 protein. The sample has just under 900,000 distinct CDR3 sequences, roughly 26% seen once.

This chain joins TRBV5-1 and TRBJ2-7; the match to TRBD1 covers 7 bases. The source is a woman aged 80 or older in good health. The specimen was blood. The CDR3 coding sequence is TGCGCCAGCAGCATGGGGACAGCGTATGCCTACGAGCAGTACTTC. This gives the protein CASSMGTAYAYEQYF.